A single sample is the source of the 8 T cell receptor beta chains below, sequenced in a study of shared clonotypes between healthy human individuals. The assay was immunoSEQ multiplex PCR, and TCRdb's table has in-frame clones only and misses some. Among more than 1,200,000 clones listed, around 98.5% were seen once. The sequencing input was naive CD4+ T cells sorted from blood. The subset was: CD45RA+ positively selected. The source is a man under 40 in good health.

This chain links TRBV28 with TRBJ2-2; TRBD2 aligns across 8 bases. Germline V CDR1 and CDR2: MDHEN, SYDVKM. The J segment lost 1 base and the V segment lost 5 bases, leaving 15 bases of the junction unmatched. The CDR3 spans 19 residues. The CDR3 DNA reads TGTGCCAGCAGTATCTTGAGGGGCGGTAGCGGGGTGAACACCGGGGAGCTGTTTTTT. Translating it yields CASSILRGGSGVNTGELFF.

The chain combines TRBV12-5 with TRBJ2-6, with D perhaps TRBD1 (6 bases). The germline V gene has CDR1 LGHNT and CDR2 FRNRAP. There are 19 residues in the CDR3. The V gene lost 2 bases and the J gene lost 0 bases, with 17 bases spanning the gap. The CDR3 spells CASGLMGQVPSSGANVLTF. The CDR3 nucleotides read TGTGCTAGTGGTTTGATGGGACAAGTACCGAGCTCTGGGGCCAACGTCCTGACTTTC. Together with reference TRBV12-5 and TRBJ2-6, the CDR3 gives the full variable domain: DARVTQTPRHKVTEMGQEVTMRCQPILGHNTVFWYRQTMMQGLELLAYFRNRAPLDDSGMPKDRFSAEMPDATLATLKIQPSEPRDSAVYFCASGLMGQVPSSGANVLTFGAGSRLTVL.

This clone was recorded once. The V gene is TRBV2, the J gene TRBJ1-1; maybe TRBD1 (5 bases). The V gene lost 8 bases and the J gene lost 0 bases, with 10 bases spanning the gap. The CDR3 has 13 amino acids. CDR1 is SNHLY, CDR2 FYNNEI, per germline. CDR3 region: CASGRQMNTEAFF. The CDR3 DNA is TGTGCCAGCGGTAGACAGATGAACACTGAAGCTTTCTTT. Looking up the rest from reference TRBV2 and TRBJ1-1 gives the full variable domain: EPEVTQTPSHQVTQMGQEVILRCVPISNHLYFYWYRQILGQKVEFLVSFYNNEISEKSEIFDDQFSVERPDGSNFTLKIRSTKLEDSAMYFCASGRQMNTEAFFGQGTRLTVV.

The chain uses TRBV11-3 and TRBJ2-3; maybe TRBD2 (5 bases). The V gene's germline CDR1 is SGHNT and CDR2 YENEEA. The CDR3 is 14 amino acids. The V gene lost 6 bases and the J gene lost 4 bases, with 14 bases spanning the gap. This chain's CDR3 is CASSRSGRADTQYF. Written as DNA, the CDR3 is TGTGCCAGCAGTCGGAGCGGACGGGCAGATACGCAGTATTTT.

The chain recombines TRBV5-1 with TRBJ2-5; the match to TRBD2 covers 10 bases. Germline-derived CDR1 and CDR2 are SGHRS and YFSETQ. The V and J ends lost 0 bases and 5 bases, in that order; junction bases with no gene match: 13. The CDR3 is made up of 18 amino acids. The CDR3, as DNA: TGCGCCAGCAGCTTGGTTTCTAGCGGGAGTTTTAGGTGGGAGACCCAGTACTTC. As protein: CASSLVSSGSFRWETQYF.

The rearrangement links TRBV27 to TRBJ2-1; weak D call: TRBD1 (6 bases). The CDR3 length is 14 residues. Germline CDR1 is MNHEY and CDR2 is SMNVEV (reference sequence). Trimming removed 5 bases from V and 6 bases from J, with 14 bases in between. The CDR3 DNA reads TGTGCCAGCAGTGCCTACAGGGTTCGCAATGAGCAGTTCTTC. Translated, it gives CASSAYRVRNEQFF.

The J gene is TRBJ2-3, the V gene TRBV7-8; no reliable D call. Germline CDR1 reads SGHVS; CDR2 reads FQNEAQ. The V gene lost 1 base and the J gene lost 0 bases, with 2 bases spanning the gap. This CDR3 spans 13 amino acids. The CDR3 loop is CASSLGSTDTQYF. In DNA, the CDR3 is TGTGCCAGCAGCTTAGGGAGCACAGATACGCAGTATTTT.

The chain uses TRBV18 and TRBJ2-7, with 7 bases aligning to TRBD1. V lost 1 base, J lost 3 bases, and 3 bases stayed unmatched. CDR1 and CDR2 (germline): KGHSH, LQKENI. This CDR3 is 14 amino acids long. The CDR3 loop reads CASSPRTGVYEQYF. CDR3 nucleotides: TGTGCCAGCTCACCACGGACAGGAGTCTACGAGCAGTACTTC.